Below, 17 T cell receptor beta chains from the same sample are listed, as sequenced in a study of blood T cell repertoires in COVID-19 (dated by TCRdb to the early 2020s). The library was produced with the immunoSEQ multiplex PCR assay. TCRdb obtained this table from immuneACCESS and retained in-frame rearrangements with V and J assigned. These tables miss some clones; where compared with another copy, unresolved V genes account for less than half of the shortfall, and the remainder is unexplained. This sample lists approximately 280,000 clones; around 84% were detected once. Of the sample, roughly 1.5% is held by the ten largest clones. Sequencing was carried out using peripheral blood. These receptors all stem from a human donor with COVID-19, enrolled during active disease. The donor label of this sample is uncertain.

The V gene is TRBV29-1, the J gene TRBJ2-7; a weak D match, TRBD2 (6 bases). With 1 base removed from V and 1 base from J, the gap between germline ends came to 11 bases. Per the germline V gene, CDR1 is SQVTM and CDR2 is ANQGSEA. The CDR3 totals 14 residues. As DNA, the CDR3 is TGCAGCGTTGAAGTACGTCGGGGGTCCTACGAGCAGTACTTC. Amino acids: CSVEVRRGSYEQYF.

This clone was counted between two and nine times. The rearrangement joins TRBV9 to TRBJ2-2; 9 bases line up with TRBD2. The germline gives CDR1 SGDLS, CDR2 YYNGEE. With V trimmed by 4 bases and J by 5 bases, 6 bases remained unmatched. This CDR3 is 15 amino acids long. CDR3 bases: TGTGCCAGCAGCCTTAGCGGGAGAGGAACCGGGGAGCTGTTTTTT. Its translation: CASSLSGRGTGELFF. Variable domain in full (rest from reference TRBV9 and TRBJ2-2): DSGVTQTPKHLITATGQRVTLRCSPRSGDLSVYWYQQSLDQGLQFLIQYYNGEERAKGNILERFSAQQFPDLHSELNLSSLELGDSALYFCASSLSGRGTGELFFGEGSRLTVL.

The chain is built from TRBV6-5 and TRBJ1-2; 7 nucleotides agree with TRBD1. This CDR3 comprises 14 residues. With V trimmed by 5 bases and J by 1 base, 4 bases remained unmatched. Germline V gives CDR1 MNHEY, CDR2 SVGAGI. CDR3 in amino acids: CASSNRGINYGYTF. CDR3 nucleotide sequence: TGTGCCAGCAGTAACAGGGGAATTAACTATGGCTACACCTTC.

V and J are TRBV2 and TRBJ2-7; TRBD2 agrees at 8 bases. V lost 7 bases, J lost 2 bases, and 7 bases stayed unmatched. Per the germline V gene, CDR1 is SNHLY and CDR2 is FYNNEI. The CDR3 length is 14 residues. Here the CDR3 reads CASTQREHTYEQYF. In DNA, the CDR3 is TGTGCCAGCACCCAGCGGGAGCACACCTACGAGCAGTACTTC. The full variable domain, its missing parts supplied by reference TRBV2 and TRBJ2-7, is EPEVTQTPSHQVTQMGQEVILRCVPISNHLYFYWYRQILGQKVEFLVSFYNNEISEKSEIFDDQFSVERPDGSNFTLKIRSTKLEDSAMYFCASTQREHTYEQYFGPGTRLTVT.

The chain joins TRBV6-5 to TRBJ2-1, with TRBD2 matching 15 bases. Germline lookup yields CDR1 MNHEY and CDR2 SVGAGI. The CDR3 runs to 16 residues. Trimming at V came to 3 bases and at J to 9 bases, leaving 6 bases not matched to a gene. CDR3 protein: CASSYRGLAGGIEQFF. CDR3 sequence (DNA): TGTGCCAGCAGTTATCGTGGACTAGCGGGAGGGATTGAGCAGTTCTTC.

The V and J genes are TRBV28 and TRBJ2-5, with a possible D match to TRBD1 (5 bases). This CDR3 is 16 amino acids long. The germline CDR1 and CDR2 sequences are MDHEN and SYDVKM. V dropped 6 bases and J dropped 2 bases, with 19 bases sitting between them. The CDR3 reads CASRSPAFRDQETQYF. CDR3 bases: TGTGCCAGCAGGTCCCCCGCCTTCAGGGATCAAGAGACCCAGTACTTC.

The chain links TRBV6-9 to TRBJ2-7, with 10 bases matching TRBD1. This CDR3 spans 15 amino acids. The J segment lost 7 bases and the V segment lost 7 bases, leaving 13 bases of the junction unmatched. Germline values: CDR1 MNHGY, CDR2 SVAAGI. In DNA form, the CDR3 reads TGTGCCAGCACTTTAGGGGGGACAGGGGCCGGGGAGCAGTACTTC. Protein: CASTLGGTGAGEQYF.

The genes are TRBV7-2 and TRBJ2-7; 9 bases fit TRBD2. Germline CDR1 SGHTA, CDR2 FQGNSA. Trimming removed 2 bases from V and 3 bases from J; junction bases left unmatched: 5. The CDR3 sequence is 15 residues long. The CDR3 nucleotides read TGTGCCAGCAGCTTATTGGCTAGCGGGGTCTACGAGCAGTACTTC. It yields the protein CASSLLASGVYEQYF.

The CDR3 DNA reads as TGTGCCAGCAGCCCGGCGGAGGGTCAATATGGCTACACCTTC. It translates to CASSPAEGQYGYTF. This rearrangement joins TRBV3-1 (or the pseudogene TRBV3-2) to TRBJ1-2, with no clear D. The CDR3 is made up of 14 amino acids. Germline loops: CDR1 LGHDT, CDR2 YNNKEL (reference sequence). Between the trimmed V and J ends, which lost 4 bases and 5 bases, there was a span of 14 bases.

This rearrangement joins TRBV18 to TRBJ2-1; 15 bases are shared with TRBD2. The CDR3 totals 15 residues. Germline CDR1 KGHSH, CDR2 LQKENI. Trimming cost V 3 bases and J 8 bases; bases outside gene matches: 2. CDR3 region: CASSPRTSGRDEQFF. The CDR3 DNA sequence: TGTGCCAGCTCACCGAGGACTAGCGGGAGGGATGAGCAGTTCTTC.

This clone was counted between two and nine times. As DNA, the CDR3 is TGTGCCAGCAGGCGGGACTTAGGCAATCAGCCCCAGCATTTT. It translates to CASRRDLGNQPQHF. The V call is TRBV2, the J call TRBJ1-5; tentatively, D is TRBD1 (5 bases). V dropped 6 bases and J dropped 2 bases, with 11 bases sitting between them. Germline V lookup: CDR1 SNHLY, CDR2 FYNNEI. The CDR3 totals 14 residues.

This rearrangement joins TRBV5-6 to TRBJ2-7; 11 bases fit TRBD1. Per the germline V gene, CDR1 is SGHDT and CDR2 is YYEEEE. Trimming at V came to 0 bases and at J to 7 bases, leaving 9 bases not matched to a gene. The CDR3 is 16 residues long. This CDR3 reads CASSLGPGQGVEEQYF. DNA of the CDR3: TGTGCCAGCAGCTTGGGTCCGGGACAGGGGGTGGAAGAGCAGTACTTC.

V and J are TRBV5-6 and TRBJ2-4; tentative D call: TRBD1 (5 bases). The CDR3 has 15 amino acids. Germline V gene lookup returns CDR1 SGHDT and CDR2 YYEEEE. V was trimmed by 2 bases and J by 0 bases, leaving 9 bases between them. The CDR3 DNA follows: TGTGCCAGCAGCTTACCCAGGGCAGCCAAAAACATTCAGTACTTC. This sequence encodes CASSLPRAAKNIQYF. Drawing the rest from reference TRBV5-6 and TRBJ2-4, the complete variable domain is DAGVTQSPTHLIKTRGQQVTLRCSPKSGHDTVSWYQQALGQGPQFIFQYYEEEERQRGNFPDRFSGHQFPNYSSELNVNALLLGDSALYLCASSLPRAAKNIQYFGAGTRLSVL.

The V and J genes are TRBV28 and TRBJ1-5; no clear D gene. V was cut by 2 bases and J by 4 bases, with 3 bases left in between. Germline V gives CDR1 MDHEN, CDR2 SYDVKM. The length of the CDR3 is 12 residues. CDR3 loop: CASSLLNQPQHF. CDR3 nucleotides: TGTGCCAGCAGTTTACTTAATCAGCCCCAGCATTTT.

This clone has more than one count but fewer than ten. The V call is TRBV24-1, the J call TRBJ2-5; D might be TRBD1 (7 bases). Germline assignment: CDR1 KGHDR and CDR2 SFDVKD. CDR3 length: 16 amino acids. Trimming shortened V by 2 bases and J by 4 bases, and 16 bases separated the two germline ends. The CDR3 sequence is CATSDSPGGGRETQYF. The CDR3 nucleotides are TGTGCCACCAGTGATTCCCCCGGAGGGGGCCGAGAGACCCAGTACTTC.

The genes are TRBV5-1 and TRBJ2-3, with 12 bases identical to TRBD2. The CDR3 spans 13 residues. V was clipped by 7 bases and J by 5 bases; unmatched bases: 2. Germline assignment: CDR1 SGHRS and CDR2 YFSETQ. The CDR3 coding sequence is TGCGCCAGCCGACTAGCGGGAGAAGATACGCAGTATTTT. Translated: CASRLAGEDTQYF.

This clone was seen a few times. The chain links TRBV6-5 to TRBJ1-5; a weak D match, TRBD1 (6 bases). V gave up 5 bases and J gave up 2 bases, with 7 bases separating them. CDR1 and CDR2 (germline): MNHEY, SVGAGI. This CDR3 contains 13 residues. CDR3 nucleotide sequence: TGTGCCAGCAGTACAGGGCGCAATCAGCCCCAGCATTTT. It yields the protein CASSTGRNQPQHF.